Below are 28 T cell receptor beta chains sequenced from a single sample in a study of blood T cell repertoires in COVID-19. Some clones are missing from TCRdb's copy, which holds only in-frame ones; the method was immunoSEQ multiplex PCR. This sample has 60,000 or so clones; over 75% occur once, and the top ten carry 3.5% to 4%. Specimen: peripheral blood. These receptors were taken from a woman aged 80 or over with acute or convalescent COVID-19.

This clone was recorded only once. V and J are TRBV5-5 and TRBJ2-7; D ambiguous. CDR3 length: 15 amino acids. Germline V gene data show CDR1 as SGHKS and CDR2 as YYEKEE (reference sequence). V was shortened by 4 bases and J by 1 base, with 15 bases between the two germline ends. CDR3: CASSPRRLFSYEQYF. The CDR3 coding sequence is TGTGCCAGCAGCCCCCGCAGGCTATTTTCCTACGAGCAGTACTTC.

The chain combines TRBV19 with TRBJ2-1; tentatively, D is TRBD2 (6 bases). Germline values: CDR1 LNHDA, CDR2 SQIVND (reference sequence). The CDR3 length is 14 residues. Trimming left V 6 bases short and J 5 bases short, with 14 bases between. CDR3 sequence: CASSLMWGDNEQFF. The CDR3 coding sequence is TGTGCCAGTAGCTTGATGTGGGGGGACAATGAGCAGTTCTTC.

The chain employs TRBV18 and TRBJ2-2; 10 nucleotides line up with TRBD1. Germline V gives CDR1 KGHSH, CDR2 LQKENI. The V and J ends lost 1 base and 4 bases, in that order; junction bases with no gene match: 6. There are 17 residues in the CDR3. In DNA form, the CDR3 reads TGTGCCAGCTCACCACTGACAGGGGGCGTGAGCACCGGGGAGCTGTTTTTT. Translating it yields CASSPLTGGVSTGELFF.

This clone was recorded once. The V call is TRBV5-1, the J call TRBJ2-5; no reliable D call. CDR1 SGHRS and CDR2 YFSETQ come from the germline V gene. V shed 0 bases and J shed 5 bases, with 8 bases lying between them. This CDR3 has 13 amino acids. The CDR3, as DNA: TGCGCCAGCAGCTTGGTATCGGTCGAGACCCAGTACTTC. Translation: CASSLVSVETQYF.

The genes are TRBV6-1 and TRBJ2-3; possible D gene TRBD2, 6 bases. Between the trimmed V and J ends, which lost 3 bases and 5 bases, there was a span of 15 bases. Germline assignment: CDR1 MNHNS and CDR2 SASEGT. The CDR3 is made up of 15 amino acids. CDR3 protein: CASSDRVPGEDTQYF. As DNA, the CDR3 is TGTGCCAGCAGTGACAGGGTGCCGGGAGAAGATACGCAGTATTTT.

This clone has a handful of counts. V and J are TRBV5-1 and TRBJ2-1; 13 nucleotides line up with TRBD2. The germline V gene has CDR1 SGHRS and CDR2 YFSETQ. J lost 8 bases, V lost 4 bases, and 6 bases had no gene match. This CDR3 contains 15 residues. CDR3 amino acids: CASSLGLAGVDEQFF. The CDR3, as DNA: TGCGCCAGCAGCCTAGGACTAGCGGGAGTGGATGAGCAGTTCTTC.

This clone appeared a single time. The chain has TRBV30 and TRBJ2-4; 9 nucleotides match TRBD1. J gave up 4 bases and V 0 bases, and 4 bases lay outside the gene matches. CDR3 size: 15 residues. Germline assignment: CDR1 GTSNPN and CDR2 SVGIG (reference sequence). In DNA, the CDR3 is TGTGCCTGGAGTGTACGAGGGACAGGGAAAAACATTCAGTACTTC. This sequence encodes CAWSVRGTGKNIQYF.

The genes are TRBV30 and TRBJ1-2; the D gene is possibly TRBD1 (6 bases). There are 13 residues in the CDR3. Trimming pared 3 bases from V and 3 bases from J, leaving 11 bases between. CDR1 and CDR2 from the germline V gene are GTSNPN and SVGIG (reference sequence). The CDR3 reads CAWSLGGHYGYTF. The CDR3 DNA sequence: TGTGCCTGGAGCCTAGGGGGACACTATGGCTACACCTTC.

The chain has TRBV27 and TRBJ2-1; 12 positions agree with TRBD2. J was trimmed by 8 bases and V by 4 bases; bases with no gene match: 12. Germline values: CDR1 MNHEY, CDR2 SMNVEV (reference sequence). This CDR3 contains 17 residues. In DNA, the CDR3 is TGTGCCAGCAGTTCACGACTAGCGGGGGCAGTTAGACATGAGCAGTTCTTC. Protein sequence: CASSSRLAGAVRHEQFF.

The chain links TRBV27 to TRBJ2-7, with 12 positions matching TRBD2. Germline V CDR1 and CDR2: MNHEY, SMNVEV (reference sequence). With 6 bases clipped from V and 3 bases from J, the junction kept 6 bases outside the gene matches. CDR3 size: 15 residues. CDR3 bases: TGTGCCAGCAGGCCCTCTAGCGGGAGGGTCTACGAGCAGTACTTC. Amino acid sequence: CASRPSSGRVYEQYF.

This clone was observed a handful of times. The CDR3 bases are TGTGCCACCAGTGATAGGACTGGTCGGGAGACCCAGTACTTC. Translation gives CATSDRTGRETQYF. The gene calls are TRBV24-1 and TRBJ2-5, with D tentatively TRBD2 (5 bases). The CDR3 consists of 14 residues. V dropped 3 bases and J dropped 5 bases, with 12 bases sitting between them. In germline, CDR1 is KGHDR, CDR2 SFDVKD.

V gene TRBV18 combines with J gene TRBJ1-5; TRBD1 is a possible D gene (5 bases). This CDR3 has 16 residues. V dropped 6 bases and J dropped 0 bases, with 15 bases sitting between them. In germline, CDR1 is KGHSH, CDR2 LQKENI. CDR3 sequence (DNA): TGTGCCAGCTCCCCTCAAGGGGATGTTAGCAATCAGCCCCAGCATTTT. It yields the protein CASSPQGDVSNQPQHF.

The V call is TRBV4-2, the J call TRBJ1-1, with a possible D match to TRBD1 (6 bases). Germline V gene sequence: CDR1 LGHNA, CDR2 YNFKEQ. The V end lost 4 bases, the J end lost 1 base, and 10 bases lay between the germline ends. The CDR3 is 14 amino acids. CDR3 protein: CASSREQGNTEAFF. CDR3 DNA sequence: TGTGCCAGCAGCCGGGAACAGGGGAACACTGAAGCTTTCTTT.

J is TRBJ2-4 and V is TRBV29-1; 9 bases agree with TRBD2. Germline trimming cut 4 bases from V and 0 bases from J; bases unmatched to any gene: 16. Germline V gene data show CDR1 as SQVTM and CDR2 as ANQGSEA. The CDR3 sequence is 19 residues long. This chain's CDR3 is CSVARVAGVWDLAKNIQYF. CDR3 in DNA: TGCAGCGTTGCCAGGGTAGCGGGAGTGTGGGATCTAGCCAAAAACATTCAGTACTTC. Drawing the rest from reference TRBV29-1 and TRBJ2-4, the complete variable domain is SAVISQKPSRDICQRGTSLTIQCQVDSQVTMMFWYRQQPGQSLTLIATANQGSEATYESGFVIDKFPISRPNLTFSTLTVSNMSPEDSSIYLCSVARVAGVWDLAKNIQYFGAGTRLSVL.

The V gene is TRBV6-5, the J gene TRBJ1-1; D perhaps matches TRBD1 (5 bases). CDR1 and CDR2 (germline): MNHEY, SVGAGI. The CDR3 contains 15 residues. V was shortened by 0 bases and J by 5 bases, with 13 bases between the two germline ends. CDR3 loop: CASSYSKGQGTEAFF. DNA for the CDR3: TGTGCCAGCAGTTACTCGAAGGGGCAAGGGACTGAAGCTTTCTTT.

The CDR3 DNA is TGTGCCAGCAGCTTGGTCCCCTTTTCTGGAAACACCATATATTTT. Its protein product is CASSLVPFSGNTIYF. The genes are TRBV5-5 and TRBJ1-3; D is unclear. Germline CDR1 and CDR2: SGHKS and YYEKEE (reference sequence). This CDR3 is built from 15 residues. Trimming left V 0 bases short and J 1 base short, with 8 bases between. The whole variable domain, remainder taken from reference TRBV5-5 and TRBJ1-3, is DAGVTQSPTHLIKTRGQQVTLRCSPISGHKSVSWYQQVLGQGPQFIFQYYEKEERGRGNFPDRFSARQFPNYSSELNVNALLLGDSALYLCASSLVPFSGNTIYFGEGSWLTVV.

This chain connects TRBV5-1 to TRBJ2-7, with 8 bases matching TRBD1. Looked up from germline, CDR1 is SGHRS and CDR2 is YFSETQ. The CDR3 spans 15 residues. V lost 4 bases to trimming and J lost 5 bases; unmatched junction nucleotides: 11. The CDR3 reads CASSVRQGFFDEQYF. The DNA of the CDR3 is TGCGCCAGCAGCGTAAGACAGGGGTTTTTCGACGAGCAGTACTTC.

V gene TRBV28 combines with J gene TRBJ2-7, with TRBD2 matching over 9 bases. This CDR3 has 14 amino acids. In germline, CDR1 is MDHEN, CDR2 SYDVKM. V shed 10 bases, J shed 3 bases, and the junction held 10 bases outside the gene matches. CDR3 residues: CATHGLASRYEQYF. CDR3 DNA sequence: TGTGCCACCCACGGACTAGCGAGCCGCTACGAGCAGTACTTC.

The rearrangement uses TRBV7-9 and TRBJ2-5, with 8 bases identical to TRBD2. The CDR3 spans 14 residues. Trimming took 3 bases from V and 5 from J; bases not matched to a gene: 5. The germline CDR1 and CDR2 sequences are SEHNR and FQNEAQ (reference sequence). For the CDR3, the DNA is TGTGCCAGCAGCTTTTGGACGGGGGGGGAGACCCAGTACTTC. Translation gives CASSFWTGGETQYF.

The chain has TRBV7-8 and TRBJ2-2, with 12 bases matching TRBD2. J gave up 1 base and V 2 bases, and 8 bases lay outside the gene matches. From germline, CDR1 is SGHVS and CDR2 FQNEAQ. The CDR3 contains 19 residues. Here the CDR3 reads CASSLKSASGRGNTGELFF. The CDR3 DNA is TGTGCCAGCAGCTTAAAGTCGGCTAGCGGGAGGGGGAACACCGGGGAGCTGTTTTTT.

The chain uses TRBV19 and TRBJ2-7; possible D gene TRBD2, 5 bases. CDR1 is LNHDA and CDR2 is SQIVND in the germline V gene (reference sequence). The CDR3 length is 13 residues. The V end was cut by 3 bases, the J end by 7 bases, with 13 bases between. CDR3 sequence reads: CASSIGLAGEQYF. The DNA for the CDR3 is TGTGCCAGTAGTATTGGCCTAGCTGGGGAGCAGTACTTC.

The chain combines TRBV4-1 with TRBJ2-7; maybe TRBD1 (6 bases). The germline V and J ends were trimmed by 3 bases and 2 bases, with 11 bases remaining between them. This CDR3 contains 14 residues. Germline values: CDR1 MGHRA, CDR2 YSYEKL. CDR3 sequence: CASSHHRATYEQYF. Here the CDR3 DNA reads TGCGCCAGCAGCCACCACAGGGCCACCTACGAGCAGTACTTC.

The rearrangement links TRBV3-1 (or the pseudogene TRBV3-2) to TRBJ2-3; weak D call: TRBD2 (6 bases). The V end lost 1 base, the J end lost 5 bases, and 13 bases lay between the germline ends. Germline CDR1 is LGHDT and CDR2 is YNNKEL (reference sequence). The length of the CDR3 is 15 residues. The CDR3 DNA follows: TGTGCCAGCAGCCAAGTGGCGGGGCGTGGAGATACGCAGTATTTT. Translating it yields CASSQVAGRGDTQYF.

This clone was counted between two and nine times. The genes are TRBV7-2 and TRBJ1-4; TRBD1 matches 7 bases. Germline-derived CDR1 and CDR2 are SGHTA and FQGNSA. The CDR3 loop spans 15 amino acids. Trimming cost V 1 base and J 5 bases; bases outside gene matches: 4. The CDR3 spells CASSLGGTANEKLFF. CDR3 sequence (DNA): TGTGCCAGCAGCTTAGGGGGGACAGCGAATGAAAAACTGTTTTTT.

V is TRBV5-1 and J is TRBJ1-2; no reliable D call. The CDR3 consists of 14 residues. Trimming cost V 4 bases and J 5 bases, with 15 bases left between them. CDR1 SGHRS and CDR2 YFSETQ come from the germline V gene. The CDR3 here is CASSPGWADYGYTF. CDR3 DNA: TGCGCCAGCAGCCCTGGTTGGGCTGATTATGGCTACACCTTC.

This clone was detected once. The chain recombines TRBV6-1 with TRBJ1-2, with TRBD1 matching over 8 bases. The CDR3 runs 14 residues. Trimming at V came to 3 bases and at J to 5 bases, leaving 5 bases not matched to a gene. CDR1 and CDR2 (germline): MNHNS, SASEGT. CDR3 sequence: CASSEGTGLYGYTF. The CDR3 DNA follows: TGTGCCAGCAGTGAGGGGACAGGTTTATATGGCTACACCTTC.

The chain recombines TRBV5-1 with TRBJ2-5; 7 bases line up with TRBD1. The germline CDR1 and CDR2 sequences are SGHRS and YFSETQ. V lost 7 bases, J lost 4 bases, and 7 bases stayed unmatched. The CDR3 spans 13 residues. CDR3 loop: CASGTGARETQYF. The DNA of the CDR3 is TGCGCCAGCGGTACAGGGGCGAGAGAGACCCAGTACTTC.

This sequence joins TRBV7-9 and TRBJ2-7, with 7 nucleotides matching TRBD2. V dropped 3 bases and J dropped 4; count of bases not matched to a gene: 3. The CDR3 has 13 residues. CDR1 and CDR2 from the germline V gene are SEHNR and FQNEAQ (reference sequence). The CDR3 spells CASSLAGRYEQYF. The CDR3 nucleotides read TGTGCCAGCAGCTTGGCCGGGAGGTACGAGCAGTACTTC.